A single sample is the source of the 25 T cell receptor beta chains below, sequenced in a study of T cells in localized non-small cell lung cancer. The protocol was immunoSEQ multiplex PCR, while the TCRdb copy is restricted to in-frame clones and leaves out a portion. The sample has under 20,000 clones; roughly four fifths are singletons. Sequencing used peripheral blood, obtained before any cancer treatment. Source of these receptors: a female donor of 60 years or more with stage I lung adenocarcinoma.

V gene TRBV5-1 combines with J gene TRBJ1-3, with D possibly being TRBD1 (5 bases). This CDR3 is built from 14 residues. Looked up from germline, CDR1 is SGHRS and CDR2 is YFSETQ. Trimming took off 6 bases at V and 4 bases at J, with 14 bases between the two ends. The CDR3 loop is CASTSGQGGNTIYF. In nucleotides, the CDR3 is TGCGCCAGCACTTCGGGGCAGGGAGGAAACACCATATATTTT.

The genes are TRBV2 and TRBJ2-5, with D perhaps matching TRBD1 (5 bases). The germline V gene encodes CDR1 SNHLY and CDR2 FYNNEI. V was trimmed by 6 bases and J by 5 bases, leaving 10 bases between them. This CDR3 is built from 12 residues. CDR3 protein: CASRGVDETQYF. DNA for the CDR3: TGTGCCAGCAGAGGGGTCGATGAGACCCAGTACTTC.

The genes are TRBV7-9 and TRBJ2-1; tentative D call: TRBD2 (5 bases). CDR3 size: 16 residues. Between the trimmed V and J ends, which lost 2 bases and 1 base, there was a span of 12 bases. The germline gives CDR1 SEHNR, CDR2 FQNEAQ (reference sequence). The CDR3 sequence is CASSLIAGHSYNEQFF. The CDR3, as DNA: TGTGCCAGCAGCTTAATTGCGGGCCATTCCTACAATGAGCAGTTCTTC.

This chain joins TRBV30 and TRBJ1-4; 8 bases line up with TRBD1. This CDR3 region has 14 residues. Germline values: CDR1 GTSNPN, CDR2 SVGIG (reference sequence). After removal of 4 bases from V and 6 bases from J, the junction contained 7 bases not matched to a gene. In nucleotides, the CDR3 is TGTGCCTGGAAACCCTCAGGGGGCGATGAAAAACTGTTTTTT. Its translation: CAWKPSGGDEKLFF.

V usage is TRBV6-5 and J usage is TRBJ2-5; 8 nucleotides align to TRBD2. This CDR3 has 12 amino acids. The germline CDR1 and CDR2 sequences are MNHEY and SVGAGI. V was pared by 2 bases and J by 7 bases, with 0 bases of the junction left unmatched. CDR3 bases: TGTGCCAGCAGTTACCGGGAGGGGACCCAGTACTTC. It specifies CASSYREGTQYF.

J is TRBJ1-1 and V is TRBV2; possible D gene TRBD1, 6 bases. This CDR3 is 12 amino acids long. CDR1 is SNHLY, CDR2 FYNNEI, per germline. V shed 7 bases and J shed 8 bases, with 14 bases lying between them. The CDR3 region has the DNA TGTGCCAGCACGGGGGGGCAGGTGGAAGCTTTCTTT. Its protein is CASTGGQVEAFF.

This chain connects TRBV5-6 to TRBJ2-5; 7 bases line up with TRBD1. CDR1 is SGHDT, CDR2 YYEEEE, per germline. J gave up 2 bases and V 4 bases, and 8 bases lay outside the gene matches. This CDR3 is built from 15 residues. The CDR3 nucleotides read TGTGCCAGCAGCCCTTTAGGGACAGCTCAAGAGACCCAGTACTTC. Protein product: CASSPLGTAQETQYF.

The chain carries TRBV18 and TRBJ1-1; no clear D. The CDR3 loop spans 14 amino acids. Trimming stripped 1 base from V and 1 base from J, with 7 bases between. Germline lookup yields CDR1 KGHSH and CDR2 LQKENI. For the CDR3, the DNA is TGTGCCAGCTCACCACTTTTCAGGAACACTGAAGCTTTCTTT. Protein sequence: CASSPLFRNTEAFF. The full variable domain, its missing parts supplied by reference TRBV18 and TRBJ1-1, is NAGVMQNPRHLVRRRGQEARLRCSPMKGHSHVYWYRQLPEEGLKFMVYLQKENIIDESGMPKERFSAEFPKEGPSILRIQQVVRGDSAAYFCASSPLFRNTEAFFGQGTRLTVV.

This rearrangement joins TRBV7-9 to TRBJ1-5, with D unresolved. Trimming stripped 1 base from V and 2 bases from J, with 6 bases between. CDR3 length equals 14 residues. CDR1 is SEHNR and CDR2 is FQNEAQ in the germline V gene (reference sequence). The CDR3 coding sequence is TGTGCCAGCAGCTTAGGGGCGGGCAATCAGCCCCAGCATTTT. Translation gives CASSLGAGNQPQHF.

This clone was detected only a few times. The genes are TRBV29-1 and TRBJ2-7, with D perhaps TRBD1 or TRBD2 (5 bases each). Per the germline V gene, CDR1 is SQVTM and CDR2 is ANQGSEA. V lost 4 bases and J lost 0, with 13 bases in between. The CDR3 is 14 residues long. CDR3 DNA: TGCAGCGTTGGTGGGACCGGTAGCTCCTACGAGCAGTACTTC. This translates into CSVGGTGSSYEQYF.

Here the CDR3 reads CASSLERGSNYGYTF. CDR3 DNA sequence: TGTGCCAGCAGTTTAGAAAGGGGGAGTAACTATGGCTACACCTTC. V is TRBV27 and J is TRBJ1-2, with a tentative D call TRBD1 (6 bases). The CDR3 totals 15 residues. CDR1 and CDR2 (germline): MNHEY, SMNVEV (reference sequence). Trimming pared 2 bases from V and 1 base from J, leaving 11 bases between.

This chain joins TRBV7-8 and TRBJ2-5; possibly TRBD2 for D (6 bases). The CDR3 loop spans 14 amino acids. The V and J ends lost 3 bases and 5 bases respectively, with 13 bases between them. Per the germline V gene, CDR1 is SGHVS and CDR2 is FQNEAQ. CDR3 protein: CASSLTSSVETQYF. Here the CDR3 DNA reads TGTGCCAGCAGCTTGACTAGTTCGGTGGAGACCCAGTACTTC.

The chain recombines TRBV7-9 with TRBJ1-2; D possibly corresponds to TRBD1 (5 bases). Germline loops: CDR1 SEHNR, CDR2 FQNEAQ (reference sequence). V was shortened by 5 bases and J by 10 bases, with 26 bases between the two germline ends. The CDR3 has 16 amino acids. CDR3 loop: CASSETQTALNRDYTF. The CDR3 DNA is TGTGCCAGCAGCGAAACGCAGACAGCTCTCAACAGAGACTACACCTTC.

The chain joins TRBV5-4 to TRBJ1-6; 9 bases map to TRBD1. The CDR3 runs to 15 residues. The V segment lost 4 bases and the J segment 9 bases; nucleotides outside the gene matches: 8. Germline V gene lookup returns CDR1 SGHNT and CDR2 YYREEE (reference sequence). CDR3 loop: CASSPRTGEGSPLHF. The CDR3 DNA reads TGTGCCAGCAGCCCCCGGACAGGGGAGGGTTCACCCCTCCACTTT.

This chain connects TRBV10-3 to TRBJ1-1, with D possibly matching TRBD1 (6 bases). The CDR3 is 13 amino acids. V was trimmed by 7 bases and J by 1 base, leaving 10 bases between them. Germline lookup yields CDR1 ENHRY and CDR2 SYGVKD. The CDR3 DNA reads TGTGCCATCAAGCTACAGGGGAACACTGAAGCTTTCTTT. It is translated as CAIKLQGNTEAFF.

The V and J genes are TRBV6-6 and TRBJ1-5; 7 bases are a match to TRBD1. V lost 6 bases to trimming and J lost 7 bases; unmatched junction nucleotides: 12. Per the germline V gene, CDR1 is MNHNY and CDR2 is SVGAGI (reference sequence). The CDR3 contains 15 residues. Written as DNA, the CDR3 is TGTGCCAGCAGAGGGGGAGGGGGCGGTGAGCAGCCCCAGCATTTT. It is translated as CASRGGGGGEQPQHF.

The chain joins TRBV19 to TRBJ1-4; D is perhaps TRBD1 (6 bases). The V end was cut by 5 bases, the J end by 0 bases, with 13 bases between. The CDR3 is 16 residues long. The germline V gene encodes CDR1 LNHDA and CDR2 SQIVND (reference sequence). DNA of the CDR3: TGTGCCAGTAGTGCGCGGACAGCCCCAACTAATGAAAAACTGTTTTTT. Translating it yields CASSARTAPTNEKLFF.

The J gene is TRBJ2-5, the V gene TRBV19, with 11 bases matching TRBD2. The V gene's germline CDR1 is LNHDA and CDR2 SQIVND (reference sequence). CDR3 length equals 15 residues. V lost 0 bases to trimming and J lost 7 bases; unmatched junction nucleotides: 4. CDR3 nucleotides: TGTGCCAGTAGTATAGATAGCGGGGGGGCTGGGACCCAGTACTTC. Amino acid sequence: CASSIDSGGAGTQYF. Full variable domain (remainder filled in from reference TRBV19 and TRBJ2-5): DGGITQSPKYLFRKEGQNVTLSCEQNLNHDAMYWYRQDPGQGLRLIYYSQIVNDFQKGDIAEGYSVSREKKESFPLTVTSAQKNPTAFYLCASSIDSGGAGTQYFGPGTRLLVL.

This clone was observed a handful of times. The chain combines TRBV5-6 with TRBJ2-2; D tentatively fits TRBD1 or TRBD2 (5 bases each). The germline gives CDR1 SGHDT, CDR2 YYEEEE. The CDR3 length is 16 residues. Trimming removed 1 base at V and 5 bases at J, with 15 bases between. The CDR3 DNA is TGTGCCAGCAGCTTGCACGCGAGGGGCAGGACCGGGGAGCTGTTTTTT. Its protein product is CASSLHARGRTGELFF.

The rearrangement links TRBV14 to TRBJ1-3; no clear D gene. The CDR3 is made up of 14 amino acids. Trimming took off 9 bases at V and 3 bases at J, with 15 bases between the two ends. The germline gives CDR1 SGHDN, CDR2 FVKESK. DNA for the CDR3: TGTGCCAGGCAACCAGGTCACTTTGGAAACACCATATATTTT. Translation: CARQPGHFGNTIYF.

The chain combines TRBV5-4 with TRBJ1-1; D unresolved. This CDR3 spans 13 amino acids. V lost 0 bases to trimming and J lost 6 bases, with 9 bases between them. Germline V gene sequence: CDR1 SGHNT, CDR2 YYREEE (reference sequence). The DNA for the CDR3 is TGTGCCAGCAGCTTGGGAGGGCGGTCTGAAGCTTTCTTT. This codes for CASSLGGRSEAFF.

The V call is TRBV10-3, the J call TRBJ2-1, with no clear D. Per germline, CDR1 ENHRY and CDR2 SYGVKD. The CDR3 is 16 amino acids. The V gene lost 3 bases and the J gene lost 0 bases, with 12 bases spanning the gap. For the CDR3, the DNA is TGTGCCATCAGTGATTCTACCACCCGCTCCTACAATGAGCAGTTCTTC. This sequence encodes CAISDSTTRSYNEQFF.

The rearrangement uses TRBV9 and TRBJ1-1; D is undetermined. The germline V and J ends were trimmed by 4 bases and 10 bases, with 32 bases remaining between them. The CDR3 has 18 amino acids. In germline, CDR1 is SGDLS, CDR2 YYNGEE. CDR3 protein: CASSFGVGDVPGERTAFF. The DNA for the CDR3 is TGTGCCAGCAGCTTTGGGGTGGGAGACGTACCTGGAGAAAGGACAGCTTTCTTT.

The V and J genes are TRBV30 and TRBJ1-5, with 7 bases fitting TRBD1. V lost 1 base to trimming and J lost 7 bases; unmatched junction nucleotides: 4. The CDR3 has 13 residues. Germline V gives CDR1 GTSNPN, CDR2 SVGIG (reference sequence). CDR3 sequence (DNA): TGTGCCTGGAGTGGGACAGGAAGGCAGCCCCAGCATTTT. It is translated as CAWSGTGRQPQHF.

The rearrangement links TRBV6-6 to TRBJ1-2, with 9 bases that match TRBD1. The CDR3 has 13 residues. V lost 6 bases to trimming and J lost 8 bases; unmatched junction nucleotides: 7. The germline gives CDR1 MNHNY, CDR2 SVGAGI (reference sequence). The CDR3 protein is CASRSDRGGGYTF. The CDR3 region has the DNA TGTGCCAGCAGGTCGGACAGGGGAGGAGGCTACACCTTC.